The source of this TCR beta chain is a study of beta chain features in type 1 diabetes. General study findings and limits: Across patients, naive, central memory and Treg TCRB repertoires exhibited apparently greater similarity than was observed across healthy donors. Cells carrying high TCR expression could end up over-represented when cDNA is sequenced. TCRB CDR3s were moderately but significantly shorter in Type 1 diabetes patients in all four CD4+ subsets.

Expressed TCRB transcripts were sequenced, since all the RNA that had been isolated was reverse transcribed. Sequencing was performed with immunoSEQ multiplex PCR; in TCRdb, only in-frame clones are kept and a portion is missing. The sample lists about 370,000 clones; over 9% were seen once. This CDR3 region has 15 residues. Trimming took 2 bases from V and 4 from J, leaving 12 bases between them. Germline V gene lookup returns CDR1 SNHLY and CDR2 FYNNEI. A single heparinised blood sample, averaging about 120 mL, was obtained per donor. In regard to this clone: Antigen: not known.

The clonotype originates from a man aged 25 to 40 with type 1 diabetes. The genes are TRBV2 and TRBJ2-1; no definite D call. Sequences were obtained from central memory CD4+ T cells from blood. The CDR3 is CASSEHFSEYNEQFF. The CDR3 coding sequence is TGTGCCAGCAGTGAACATTTTTCCGAATACAATGAGCAGTTCTTC.